This T cell receptor beta chain was captured in a study of blood T cell repertoires in COVID-19. Overall study: From the United States, Italy and Spain came samples of acute and convalescent COVID-19. T cells, B-cell-depleted T cells, or PBMCs provided the cDNA or gDNA that served as material.

Original data processing: Amplifying reference gene primers gave estimates of nucleated cell counts. Only in-frame clones appear in the TCRdb table, and some are missing; sequencing was by immunoSEQ multiplex PCR. That table furnishes V, J and clone size, whereas the DNA furnished D and trimming. The sample has around 50,000 clones, about 92% seen once. Unmatched junction bases numbered 6, after V lost 1 base and J lost 5 bases. Germline lookup yields CDR1 SGHVS and CDR2 FNYEAQ. The CDR3 totals 15 residues. The clonotype originates from a human donor in a cohort sampled during active COVID-19. The rearrangement joins TRBV7-6 to TRBJ2-5; TRBD2 agrees at 8 bases. Sequenced sample: peripheral blood. CDR3 protein: CASSLVPGGGETQYF. CDR3 DNA sequence: TGTGCCAGCAGCTTAGTACCGGGAGGGGGGGAGACCCAGTACTTC.